This is a list of T cell receptor beta chains from one sample in a study of blood T cell repertoires in COVID-19. The repertoire was sequenced with immunoSEQ multiplex PCR; TCRdb's copy has only in-frame clones and lacks some. The table shows some 150,000 clones, with around 83% occurring only once. The sequenced material came from peripheral blood. Source of these receptors: a woman between 45 and 60 years old with acute or convalescent COVID-19. The CDR3 runs from the conserved cysteine through the conserved F or W. D genes are given only for firm matches. Only part of the rows carry a size: once, few, many, or a class if the clone is expanded.

j_call: TRBJ1-1; v_call: TRBV7-2; clone_size: -; d_call: TRBD1; cdr3_aa: CASSFRGQGATNLKAFF; cdr3_nt: TGTGCCAGCAGCTTCCGCGGACAGGGGGCTACTAACCTCAAAGCTTTCTTT
j_call: TRBJ2-7; v_call: TRBV5-5; clone_size: -; d_call: TRBD2; cdr3_aa: CASSLTSGRSANEQYF; cdr3_nt: TGTGCCAGCAGCCTTACTAGCGGGAGATCCGCCAACGAGCAGTACTTC
j_call: TRBJ1-1; v_call: TRBV6-5; clone_size: -; d_call: -; cdr3_aa: CASSYSQQNTEAFF; cdr3_nt: TGTGCCAGCAGTTACTCGCAACAAAACACTGAAGCTTTCTTT
j_call: TRBJ1-5; v_call: TRBV11-2; clone_size: few; d_call: -; cdr3_aa: CASSLSTGGYQPQHF; cdr3_nt: TGTGCCAGCAGCTTATCGACGGGAGGGTATCAGCCCCAGCATTTT
j_call: TRBJ2-7; v_call: TRBV19; clone_size: -; d_call: TRBD1; cdr3_aa: CASRDRGVYEQYF; cdr3_nt: TGTGCCAGTAGGGACAGGGGAGTCTACGAGCAGTACTTC
j_call: TRBJ2-7; v_call: TRBV28; clone_size: -; d_call: TRBD2; cdr3_aa: CASSLAGGVVYEQYF; cdr3_nt: TGTGCCAGCAGTCTAGCGGGAGGGGTCGTTTACGAGCAGTACTTC
j_call: TRBJ1-1; v_call: TRBV5-1; clone_size: -; d_call: -; cdr3_aa: CASSPGGVNTEAFF; cdr3_nt: TGCGCCAGCAGCCCCGGAGGAGTGAACACTGAAGCTTTCTTT
j_call: TRBJ2-1; v_call: TRBV2; clone_size: -; d_call: TRBD2; cdr3_aa: CASSRQLATYNEQFF; cdr3_nt: TGTGCCAGCAGTCGCCAACTAGCGACCTACAATGAGCAGTTCTTC
j_call: TRBJ1-6; v_call: TRBV2; clone_size: -; d_call: -; cdr3_aa: CASSVGGNSPLHF; cdr3_nt: TGTGCCAGCAGTGTGGGGGGGAATTCACCCCTCCACTTT
j_call: TRBJ2-7; v_call: TRBV24-1; clone_size: -; d_call: -; cdr3_aa: CATSVPGESHEQYF; cdr3_nt: TGTGCCACCAGTGTACCAGGGGAATCCCACGAGCAGTACTTC
j_call: TRBJ1-4; v_call: TRBV4-3; clone_size: -; d_call: TRBD1; cdr3_aa: CASSQEQLAGGYEKLFF; cdr3_nt: TGCGCCAGCAGCCAAGAGCAGTTGGCAGGGGGATATGAAAAACTGTTTTTT
j_call: TRBJ2-7; v_call: TRBV19; clone_size: -; d_call: TRBD2; cdr3_aa: CASSIVSGRFYEQYF; cdr3_nt: TGTGCCAGTAGTATAGTAAGCGGGAGATTCTACGAGCAGTACTTC
j_call: TRBJ2-3; v_call: TRBV14; clone_size: -; d_call: TRBD2; cdr3_aa: CASSHLAAGVAADTQYF; cdr3_nt: TGTGCCAGCAGCCATCTTGCAGCGGGAGTGGCTGCAGATACGCAGTATTTT
j_call: TRBJ1-2; v_call: TRBV7-2; clone_size: -; d_call: TRBD1; cdr3_aa: CASVGQGARGYTF; cdr3_nt: TGTGCCAGCGTGGGACAGGGGGCGCGAGGCTACACCTTC
j_call: TRBJ1-5; v_call: TRBV30; clone_size: -; d_call: -; cdr3_aa: CAWSPGSNSHSNQPQHF; cdr3_nt: TGTGCCTGGAGTCCTGGATCGAACAGTCATAGCAATCAGCCCCAGCATTTT
j_call: TRBJ2-7; v_call: TRBV7-2; clone_size: -; d_call: TRBD2; cdr3_aa: CASSLEVASGEPYEQYF; cdr3_nt: TGTGCCAGCAGCTTAGAAGTCGCTAGCGGGGAGCCCTACGAGCAGTACTTC
j_call: TRBJ2-7; v_call: TRBV6-5; clone_size: few; d_call: TRBD2; cdr3_aa: CASSYSGLAGAQEQYF; cdr3_nt: TGTGCCAGCAGTTACTCGGGACTAGCGGGGGCCCAGGAGCAGTACTTC
j_call: TRBJ1-2; v_call: TRBV4-2; clone_size: few; d_call: TRBD1; cdr3_aa: CASSQAPPGQGNDGYTF; cdr3_nt: TGTGCCAGCAGCCAAGCCCCTCCGGGACAGGGGAATGATGGCTACACCTTC
j_call: TRBJ2-5; v_call: TRBV28; clone_size: -; d_call: TRBD2; cdr3_aa: CASSLGGGQETQYF; cdr3_nt: TGTGCCAGCAGTTTAGGGGGAGGGCAAGAGACCCAGTACTTC
j_call: TRBJ2-1; v_call: TRBV5-1; clone_size: -; d_call: -; cdr3_aa: CASSPRAGSSYNEQFF; cdr3_nt: TGCGCCAGCAGCCCCCGCGCGGGGAGCTCCTACAATGAGCAGTTCTTC
j_call: TRBJ1-2; v_call: TRBV2; clone_size: -; d_call: -; cdr3_aa: CASRGGSLLSYGYTF; cdr3_nt: TGTGCCAGCAGAGGGGGAAGTCTCCTGAGCTATGGCTACACCTTC
j_call: TRBJ2-1; v_call: TRBV4-3; clone_size: -; d_call: TRBD2; cdr3_aa: CASSRLLAGGSYSYNEQFF; cdr3_nt: TGCGCCAGCAGCCGACTACTAGCGGGAGGTTCCTACTCCTACAATGAGCAGTTCTTC
j_call: TRBJ1-3; v_call: TRBV6-1; clone_size: few; d_call: -; cdr3_aa: CASSESWTGTIYF; cdr3_nt: TGTGCCAGCAGTGAAAGTTGGACTGGCACCATATATTTT